Presented here are 14 T cell receptor beta chains from one specimen sequenced in a study of blood T cell repertoires in COVID-19. Clones were sequenced by immunoSEQ multiplex PCR, and TCRdb holds only the in-frame ones, with some missing. The sample has about 260,000 clones, 80% to 85% seen once. Sequenced input: peripheral blood. The source of these receptors is a man aged 60 to 75 with acute or convalescent COVID-19.

This clone appeared a single time. The chain recombines TRBV25-1 with TRBJ2-1; the D is unclear. With 5 bases removed from V and 4 bases from J, the gap between germline ends came to 21 bases. CDR1 MGHDK and CDR2 SYGVNS come from the germline V gene. The CDR3 runs 17 residues. In nucleotides, the CDR3 is TGTGCCAGCAGTTCCCCGACAAACGATGTGGTTTACAATGAGCAGTTCTTC. The encoded protein is CASSSPTNDVVYNEQFF.

The gene calls are TRBV24-1 and TRBJ2-3; 12 positions agree with TRBD2. The ends lost 2 bases at V and 0 bases at J; junction bases unmatched: 5. The length of the CDR3 is 18 residues. The V gene's germline CDR1 is KGHDR and CDR2 SFDVKD. In nucleotides, the CDR3 is TGTGCCACCAGTGATTCTAGCGGGAGGGCCGCTAGCACAGATACGCAGTATTTT. It translates to CATSDSSGRAASTDTQYF.

This clone occurred once. The chain uses TRBV7-9 and TRBJ1-1; 7 nucleotides line up with TRBD1. J was trimmed by 8 bases and V by 1 base; bases with no gene match: 1. Germline CDR1 SEHNR, CDR2 FQNEAQ (reference sequence). This CDR3 is 12 amino acids long. The CDR3, as DNA: TGTGCCAGCAGCTTAGGGGACAGAGAAGCTTTCTTT. Residues: CASSLGDREAFF.

The rearrangement links TRBV5-1 to TRBJ1-1, with 7 bases matching TRBD1. CDR1 is SGHRS, CDR2 YFSETQ, per germline. The length of the CDR3 is 14 residues. The junction had 8 bases not matched to a gene; V was cut back by 4 bases and J by 5 bases. CDR3 sequence reads: CASSPSTGRTEAFF. The CDR3 region has the DNA TGCGCCAGCAGCCCCTCGACAGGGCGGACTGAAGCTTTCTTT.

This clone has more than one count but fewer than ten. V and J are TRBV27 and TRBJ2-7; possible D gene TRBD1, 5 bases. This CDR3 is 14 amino acids long. V lost 4 bases to trimming and J lost 3 bases, with 13 bases between them. From germline, CDR1 is MNHEY and CDR2 SMNVEV (reference sequence). CDR3 protein: CASSWGIGDYEQYF. The CDR3 DNA reads as TGTGCCAGCAGTTGGGGTATAGGGGACTACGAGCAGTACTTC.

A word on this clone: Other DNA sequences in this specimen translate into the identical CDR3. J is TRBJ1-1 and V is TRBV7-8, with D unclear. CDR1 is SGHVS and CDR2 is FQNEAQ in the germline V gene. The CDR3 sequence is 14 residues long. V lost 0 bases and J 0 bases, leaving 5 bases between the germline ends. The CDR3 nucleotides read TGTGCCAGCAGCTTAGCAGAGCTGAACACTGAAGCTTTCTTT. This sequence encodes CASSLAELNTEAFF. The full variable domain, completed using reference TRBV7-8 and TRBJ1-1, is GAGVSQSPRYKVAKRGQDVALRCDPISGHVSLFWYQQALGQGPEFLTYFQNEAQLDKSGLPSDRFFAERPEGSVSTLKIQRTQQEDSAVYLCASSLAELNTEAFFGQGTRLTVV.

The chain combines TRBV4-2 with TRBJ2-7; the match to TRBD2 covers 7 bases. CDR3 length: 15 amino acids. Per germline, CDR1 LGHNA and CDR2 YNFKEQ. V was pared by 1 base and J by 6 bases, with 9 bases of the junction left unmatched. This chain's CDR3 is CASSQGSSGISEQYF. CDR3 nucleotides: TGTGCCAGCAGCCAAGGGTCTAGCGGCATCTCCGAGCAGTACTTC.

The V and J genes are TRBV4-1 and TRBJ1-2, with 8 positions matching TRBD1. Germline values: CDR1 MGHRA, CDR2 YSYEKL. The V gene end was trimmed by 4 bases and the J gene end by 8 bases; junction bases not matched to a gene: 12. The CDR3 runs to 15 residues. The CDR3 spells CASSLDPRGPGGYTF. DNA of the CDR3: TGCGCCAGCAGCCTAGACCCCAGGGGGCCGGGGGGCTACACCTTC.

CDR3 DNA sequence: TGTGCCAGCAGTTTGGGCGAGTACGTTAGCACAGATACGCAGTATTTT. Translated, it gives CASSLGEYVSTDTQYF. This chain uses TRBV28 with TRBJ2-3; no definite D call. The V end was cut by 3 bases, the J end by 0 bases, with 13 bases between. This CDR3 spans 16 amino acids. CDR1 and CDR2 from the germline V gene are MDHEN and SYDVKM.

The V and J genes are TRBV30 and TRBJ1-5, with 8 bases matching TRBD1. Trimming took 1 base from V and 3 from J; bases not matched to a gene: 11. The CDR3 runs to 17 residues. The germline CDR1 and CDR2 sequences are GTSNPN and SVGIG (reference sequence). CDR3 in amino acids: CAWSALSGQDDNQPQHF. The CDR3 region has the DNA TGTGCCTGGAGTGCCCTCTCGGGACAGGACGACAATCAGCCCCAGCATTTT. The complete variable domain, with remaining parts taken from reference TRBV30 and TRBJ1-5, reads SQTIHQWPATLVQPVGSPLSLECTVEGTSNPNLYWYRQAAGRGLQLLFYSVGIGQISSEVPQNLSASRPQDRQFILSSKKLLLSDSGFYLCAWSALSGQDDNQPQHFGDGTRLSIL.

The J gene is TRBJ2-6, the V gene TRBV19, with unresolved D. The CDR3 has 16 amino acids. CDR1 is LNHDA and CDR2 is SQIVND in the germline V gene (reference sequence). V lost 3 bases and J 1 base, leaving 10 bases between the germline ends. The CDR3 nucleotides read TGTGCCAGTAGTATTCGGTTCGGGTCTGGGGCCAACGTCCTGACTTTC. Its translation: CASSIRFGSGANVLTF.

This clone was seen a single time. CDR3 bases: TGTGCCAGCAGCTTAAGCGGACAGGTTACCCACGAGCAGTACTTC. Translation: CASSLSGQVTHEQYF. The chain combines TRBV7-2 with TRBJ2-7, with 7 bases that match TRBD1. The V segment lost 2 bases and the J segment 5 bases; nucleotides outside the gene matches: 9. The CDR3 loop spans 15 amino acids. Germline loops: CDR1 SGHTA, CDR2 FQGNSA. Variable domain in full (rest from reference TRBV7-2 and TRBJ2-7): GAGVSQSPSNKVTEKGKDVELRCDPISGHTALYWYRQSLGQGLEFLIYFQGNSAPDKSGLPSDRFSAERTGGSVSTLTIQRTQQEDSAVYLCASSLSGQVTHEQYFGPGTRLTVT.

J is TRBJ2-7 and V is TRBV9; maybe TRBD1 (5 bases). Germline V gene sequence: CDR1 SGDLS, CDR2 YYNGEE. The CDR3 runs 16 residues. Deletions cut 0 bases from V and 3 bases from J, with 16 bases between. In nucleotides, the CDR3 is TGTGCCAGCAGCGTAGAGGGGTACCACACGCTCTACGAGCAGTACTTC. Protein sequence: CASSVEGYHTLYEQYF.

The table lists this clone with a count of one. This chain uses TRBV7-9 with TRBJ1-1; the match to TRBD1 covers 7 bases. The germline gives CDR1 SEHNR, CDR2 FQNEAQ (reference sequence). V was clipped by 10 bases and J by 0 bases; unmatched bases: 8. The CDR3 runs 14 residues. The CDR3 coding sequence is TGTGCCACGAACGACAGGGAAGTGAACACTGAAGCTTTCTTT. This translates into CATNDREVNTEAFF.